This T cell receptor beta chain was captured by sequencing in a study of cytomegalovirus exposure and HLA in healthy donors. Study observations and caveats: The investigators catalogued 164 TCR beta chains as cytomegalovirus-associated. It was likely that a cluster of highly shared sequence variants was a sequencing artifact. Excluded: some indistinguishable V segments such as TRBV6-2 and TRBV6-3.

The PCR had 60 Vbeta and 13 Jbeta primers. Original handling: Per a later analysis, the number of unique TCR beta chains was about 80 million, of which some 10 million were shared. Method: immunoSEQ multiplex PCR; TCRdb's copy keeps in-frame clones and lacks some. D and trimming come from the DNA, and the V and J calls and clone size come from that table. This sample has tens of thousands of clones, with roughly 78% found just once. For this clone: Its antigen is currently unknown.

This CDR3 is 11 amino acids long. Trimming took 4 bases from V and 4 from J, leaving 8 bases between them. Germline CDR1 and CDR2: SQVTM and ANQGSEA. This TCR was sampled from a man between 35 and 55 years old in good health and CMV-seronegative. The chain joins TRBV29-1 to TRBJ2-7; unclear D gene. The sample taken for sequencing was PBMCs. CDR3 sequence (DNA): TGCAGCGTTGCCAGACTTTACGAGCAGTACTTC. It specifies CSVARLYEQYF.